These 24 T cell receptor beta chains came from one sample sequenced in a study of blood T cell repertoires in COVID-19. Sequencing was performed with immunoSEQ multiplex PCR; in TCRdb, only in-frame clones are kept and a portion is missing. The sample contains some 190,000 clones, 80% of which appear only once. The sample taken for sequencing was PBMCs or T cells enriched from blood (not recorded which). The receptors come from a man in his sixties who had been exposed to COVID-19.

The chain joins TRBV9 to TRBJ1-2, with a tentative D call TRBD1 (6 bases). Germline loops: CDR1 SGDLS, CDR2 YYNGEE. The V end lost 4 bases, the J end lost 4 bases, and 14 bases lay between the germline ends. The CDR3 is 14 residues long. This CDR3 reads CASSLQTGAYGYTF. In DNA, the CDR3 is TGTGCCAGCAGCTTACAGACAGGCGCCTATGGCTACACCTTC. The full variable domain, in which reference TRBV9 and TRBJ1-2 provide the parts outside the CDR3, is DSGVTQTPKHLITATGQRVTLRCSPRSGDLSVYWYQQSLDQGLQFLIQYYNGEERAKGNILERFSAQQFPDLHSELNLSSLELGDSALYFCASSLQTGAYGYTFGSGTRLTVV.

J is TRBJ2-7 and V is TRBV3-1 (or the pseudogene TRBV3-2); D remains unclear. The CDR3 runs 15 residues. Trimming took off 1 base at V and 4 bases at J, with 14 bases between the two ends. From germline, CDR1 is LGHDT and CDR2 YNNKEL (reference sequence). The CDR3 here is CASSQVSQALYEQYF. The CDR3 bases are TGTGCCAGCAGCCAAGTTTCCCAGGCTTTATACGAGCAGTACTTC.

This clone has a single count. The sample holds other DNA sequences that translate to the same CDR3. The V call is TRBV9, the J call TRBJ2-1; D may be TRBD2 (5 bases). Trimming removed 1 base from V and 0 bases from J, with 5 bases in between. The CDR3 contains 14 residues. Germline CDR1 and CDR2: SGDLS and YYNGEE. The DNA for the CDR3 is TGTGCCAGCAGCGTACTAGCCTCCTACAATGAGCAGTTCTTC. Protein sequence: CASSVLASYNEQFF.

The rearrangement joins TRBV29-1 to TRBJ2-1; D gene ambiguous. This CDR3 contains 10 residues. Germline-derived CDR1 and CDR2 are SQVTM and ANQGSEA. Trimming took off 6 bases at V and 5 bases at J, with 5 bases between the two ends. CDR3 DNA: TGCAGCGTGAACAACAATGAGCAGTTCTTC. Translated: CSVNNNEQFF.

The chain combines TRBV7-6 with TRBJ2-1; 9 bases align to TRBD2. The germline V gene has CDR1 SGHVS and CDR2 FNYEAQ. The CDR3 is 17 residues long. J was trimmed by 3 bases and V by 4 bases; bases with no gene match: 10. The CDR3 nucleotides are TGTGCCAGCAGCTCAGTTCCATCTAGCGGGGTCTACAATGAGCAGTTCTTC. Translated: CASSSVPSSGVYNEQFF.

The chain joins TRBV5-1 to TRBJ1-1; TRBD1 might be the D (5 bases). The length of the CDR3 is 18 residues. The V end lost 0 bases, the J end lost 0 bases, and 18 bases lay between the germline ends. Germline CDR1 SGHRS, CDR2 YFSETQ. CDR3 loop: CASSLAPTGTGLNTEAFF. As DNA, the CDR3 is TGCGCCAGCAGCTTGGCACCGACGGGGACTGGCCTGAACACTGAAGCTTTCTTT.

This clone was counted between two and nine times. The V call is TRBV6-5, the J call TRBJ1-1; weak D call: TRBD1 (6 bases). The CDR3 runs 12 residues. V was shortened by 6 bases and J by 3 bases, with 8 bases between the two germline ends. Germline V gives CDR1 MNHEY, CDR2 SVGAGI. The CDR3: CASSTGYTEAFF. The CDR3 nucleotides are TGTGCCAGCAGCACAGGGTACACTGAAGCTTTCTTT.

This clone was counted once. This rearrangement joins TRBV4-1 to TRBJ1-4; possible D gene TRBD1, 5 bases. Looked up from germline, CDR1 is MGHRA and CDR2 is YSYEKL. The CDR3 contains 17 residues. Trimming pared 1 base from V and 5 bases from J, leaving 17 bases between. CDR3 DNA sequence: TGCGCCAGCAGCCAAGGGAGGGACGGACAAAGGAATGAAAAACTGTTTTTT. The encoded protein is CASSQGRDGQRNEKLFF.

The CDR3 reads CASSYSDRAVRGYTF. The CDR3 coding sequence is TGTGCCAGCAGTTACTCGGACAGGGCCGTTCGTGGCTACACCTTC. The rearrangement joins TRBV6-2 or TRBV6-3 to TRBJ1-2, with TRBD1 identical over 8 bases. CDR3 size: 15 residues. Trimming at V came to 0 bases and at J to 7 bases, leaving 7 bases not matched to a gene. From germline, CDR1 is MNHEY and CDR2 SVGEGT.

The rearrangement links TRBV5-1 to TRBJ1-1; the D gene is possibly TRBD1 (5 bases). Per the germline V gene, CDR1 is SGHRS and CDR2 is YFSETQ. CDR3 length equals 14 residues. Trimming cost V 4 bases and J 0 bases, with 10 bases left between them. This CDR3 reads CASSQTAMNTEAFF. CDR3 bases: TGCGCCAGCAGCCAGACAGCGATGAACACTGAAGCTTTCTTT.

The chain is built from TRBV19 and TRBJ2-7; TRBD2 might be the D (5 bases). V shed 5 bases and J shed 0 bases, with 17 bases lying between them. CDR1 and CDR2 from the germline V gene are LNHDA and SQIVND (reference sequence). The CDR3 is 16 amino acids. CDR3 sequence reads: CASSSPGSPSSYEQYF. In DNA, the CDR3 is TGTGCCAGTAGTTCCCCGGGGAGTCCTAGCTCCTACGAGCAGTACTTC.

The table lists this clone with many counts. The J gene is TRBJ2-3, the V gene TRBV5-3, with no clear D. TRBV5-3 is sorted into the ORF group, with uncertain function. The CDR3 is 14 amino acids. V was cut by 4 bases and J by 7 bases, with 16 bases left in between. DNA for the CDR3: TGTGCCAGAAGCACTGCTAGTGTTTCGCATACGCAGTATTTT. Amino acid sequence: CARSTASVSHTQYF.

The V call is TRBV5-1, the J call TRBJ1-1, with D perhaps matching TRBD1 (5 bases). Looked up from germline, CDR1 is SGHRS and CDR2 is YFSETQ. This CDR3 spans 15 amino acids. V gave up 1 base and J gave up 0 bases, with 10 bases separating them. CDR3 sequence reads: CASSLFKGMNTEAFF. As DNA, the CDR3 is TGCGCCAGCAGCTTGTTTAAGGGGATGAACACTGAAGCTTTCTTT.

The V and J genes are TRBV2 and TRBJ2-1; D is ambiguous. The CDR3 covers 11 residues. Germline lookup yields CDR1 SNHLY and CDR2 FYNNEI. V lost 5 bases, J lost 9 bases, and 8 bases lay in between. The CDR3 here is CASSPQFEQFF. For the CDR3, the DNA is TGTGCCAGCAGTCCCCAATTTGAGCAGTTCTTC.

The CDR3 coding sequence is TGTGCCAGCAGCGGGGGGACAGAAAACTATGGCTACACCTTC. Translated: CASSGGTENYGYTF. This chain connects TRBV5-6 to TRBJ1-2; TRBD1 aligns across 7 bases. This CDR3 is 14 amino acids long. Germline CDR1 reads SGHDT; CDR2 reads YYEEEE. Losses at the gene ends were 4 bases for V and 2 bases for J; bases not matched to a gene: 5.

The gene calls are TRBV5-6 and TRBJ2-3, with 7 bases matching TRBD1. V gave up 4 bases and J gave up 1 base; unmatched junction bases: 6. The germline CDR1 and CDR2 sequences are SGHDT and YYEEEE. The CDR3 is 15 residues long. CDR3 sequence reads: CASSLGGLGTDTQYF. CDR3 in DNA: TGTGCCAGCAGCCTAGGGGGCTTGGGCACAGATACGCAGTATTTT.

The genes are TRBV14 and TRBJ1-2, with TRBD1 identical over 7 bases. There are 14 residues in the CDR3. The V gene's germline CDR1 is SGHDN and CDR2 FVKESK. V gave up 0 bases and J gave up 5 bases; unmatched junction bases: 3. CDR3 sequence reads: CASSQDHRGYGYTF. CDR3 DNA: TGTGCCAGCAGCCAAGACCACAGGGGTTATGGCTACACCTTC. The full variable domain, in which reference TRBV14 and TRBJ1-2 provide the parts outside the CDR3, is EAGVTQFPSHSVIEKGQTVTLRCDPISGHDNLYWYRRVMGKEIKFLLHFVKESKQDESGMPNNRFLAERTGGTYSTLKVQPAELEDSGVYFCASSQDHRGYGYTFGSGTRLTVV.

The table lists this clone with a count of one. The chain employs TRBV29-1 and TRBJ2-7; TRBD1 is a possible D gene (6 bases). This CDR3 is built from 12 residues. V lost 4 bases to trimming and J lost 5 bases, with 12 bases between them. The germline V gene has CDR1 SQVTM and CDR2 ANQGSEA. The CDR3 reads CSVAGQFHEQYF. The CDR3 nucleotides read TGCAGCGTTGCCGGACAGTTCCACGAGCAGTACTTC.

The chain employs TRBV29-1 and TRBJ1-2, with 7 nucleotides matching TRBD1. Looked up from germline, CDR1 is SQVTM and CDR2 is ANQGSEA. Unmatched junction bases numbered 9, after V lost 3 bases and J lost 5 bases. The CDR3 is 14 amino acids. The chain's CDR3 is CSVDTRGRGYGYTF. The CDR3 DNA reads TGCAGCGTTGACACCCGCGGCAGGGGGTATGGCTACACCTTC.

The rearrangement links TRBV5-1 to TRBJ1-2; tentative D call: TRBD1 (6 bases). Germline V gene lookup returns CDR1 SGHRS and CDR2 YFSETQ. The V and J ends lost 4 bases and 4 bases respectively, with 11 bases between them. The CDR3 loop spans 13 amino acids. The CDR3 sequence is CASSRDITYGYTF. The CDR3 DNA is TGCGCCAGCAGCAGGGACATTACCTATGGCTACACCTTC.

The chain carries TRBV24-1 and TRBJ1-3; possibly TRBD1 for D (5 bases). This CDR3 is 14 amino acids long. V lost 5 bases and J 0 bases, leaving 7 bases between the germline ends. CDR1 KGHDR and CDR2 SFDVKD come from the germline V gene. The CDR3 sequence: CATSGGPSGNTIYF. The CDR3 coding sequence is TGTGCCACCAGTGGGGGCCCCTCTGGAAACACCATATATTTT.

This clone was counted a single time. The CDR3 loop reads CASGLREIWTGELFF. In nucleotides, the CDR3 is TGTGCCAGCGGTTTGCGGGAGATTTGGACCGGGGAGCTGTTTTTT. The chain couples TRBV6-5 to TRBJ2-2; 7 bases fit TRBD2. V gave up 8 bases and J gave up 5 bases; unmatched junction bases: 11. The germline V gene has CDR1 MNHEY and CDR2 SVGAGI. The CDR3 contains 15 residues.

This chain connects TRBV7-2 to TRBJ2-1, with 7 bases identical to TRBD2. Germline V CDR1 and CDR2: SGHTA, FQGNSA. V trimming: 2 bases; J trimming: 2 bases; junction bases outside the gene matches: 6. The CDR3 is 16 residues long. CDR3 region: CASSLRGGSPYNEQFF. Here the CDR3 DNA reads TGTGCCAGCAGCTTACGTGGCGGGAGCCCCTACAATGAGCAGTTCTTC.

This chain links TRBV19 with TRBJ2-1; 7 bases are a match to TRBD1. Germline loops: CDR1 LNHDA, CDR2 SQIVND (reference sequence). The CDR3 sequence is 16 residues long. V lost 6 bases, J lost 3 bases, and 11 bases stayed unmatched. This CDR3 is CASSDTSGTVYNEQFF. CDR3 bases: TGTGCCAGTAGCGACACTTCCGGGACAGTCTACAATGAGCAGTTCTTC. Together with reference TRBV19 and TRBJ2-1, the CDR3 gives the full variable domain: DGGITQSPKYLFRKEGQNVTLSCEQNLNHDAMYWYRQDPGQGLRLIYYSQIVNDFQKGDIAEGYSVSREKKESFPLTVTSAQKNPTAFYLCASSDTSGTVYNEQFFGPGTRLTVL.